The 17 T cell receptor beta chains below come from one sample, sequenced in a study of T cells in Graves' hyperthyroidism and ophthalmopathy. Using RNA transcripts as the source, TCR beta CDR3 regions were amplified. The study used the HTBI primer set for a first-round RT-PCR of the TCR CDR3. Each CDR3 protein gets one entry after TCRdb re-called the multiplex PCR reads with MiXCR. The sample lists a few hundred thousand distinct CDR3 sequences; roughly 21% were seen once. Sequenced sample: blood. These receptors came from a woman between 50 and 59 years old with Graves' hyperthyroidism.

The chain is built from TRBV11-3 and TRBJ2-3; D might be TRBD1 (6 bases). The CDR3 consists of 14 residues. Germline CDR1 is SGHNT and CDR2 is YENEEA. V was clipped by 1 base and J by 5 bases, with 10 bases between them. CDR3 DNA: TGTGCCAGCAGCTTAGGCCAGGGGATAGATACGCAGTATTTT. It translates to CASSLGQGIDTQYF. The complete variable domain, with remaining parts taken from reference TRBV11-3 and TRBJ2-3, reads EAGVVQSPRYKIIEKKQPVAFWCNPISGHNTLYWYLQNLGQGPELLIRYENEEAVDDSQLPKDRFSAERLKGVDSTLKIQPAELGDSAVYLCASSLGQGIDTQYFGPGTRLTVL.

This clonotype was observed at least ten times. The chain uses TRBV28 and TRBJ1-5; 7 bases map to TRBD1. Germline assignment: CDR1 MDHEN and CDR2 SYDVKM. V shed 2 bases and J 9 bases; nucleotides not matched to a gene: 10. The length of the CDR3 is 15 residues. The CDR3 region is CASSLRTGVGWPQHF. The CDR3 DNA reads TGTGCCAGCAGTTTACGTACAGGGGTGGGCTGGCCCCAGCATTTT.

In this sample, this clonotype turned up a few times. A much larger clone differs by one base, so this may be a read error. This chain connects TRBV28 to TRBJ1-2, with 8 bases fitting TRBD1. The CDR3 sequence is 13 residues long. Trimming at V came to 8 bases and at J to 7 bases, leaving 9 bases not matched to a gene. Looked up from germline, CDR1 is MDHEN and CDR2 is SYDVKM. CDR3 nucleotide sequence: TGTGCCAGCGGTTGGACAGGGAGGGGTGGCTACACCTTC. Its protein product is CASGWTGRGGYTF.

This chain uses TRBV6-1 with TRBJ2-1; D remains unclear. CDR1 and CDR2 from the germline V gene are MNHNS and SASEGT. Trimming took off 2 bases at V and 2 bases at J, with 7 bases between the two ends. This CDR3 spans 14 amino acids. CDR3 sequence: CASSEYRAYNEQFF. In DNA, the CDR3 is TGTGCCAGCAGTGAATATCGGGCCTACAATGAGCAGTTCTTC.

This chain uses TRBV5-6 with TRBJ2-1, with D tentatively TRBD2 (6 bases). The CDR3 runs 12 residues. CDR1 is SGHDT, CDR2 YYEEEE, per germline. Trimming removed 2 bases from V and 9 bases from J, with 9 bases in between. The CDR3 DNA reads TGTGCCAGCAGCTTTCCGGGGGTTGAGCAGTTCTTC. It encodes CASSFPGVEQFF. Full variable domain (missing parts from reference TRBV5-6 and TRBJ2-1): DAGVTQSPTHLIKTRGQQVTLRCSPKSGHDTVSWYQQALGQGPQFIFQYYEEEERQRGNFPDRFSGHQFPNYSSELNVNALLLGDSALYLCASSFPGVEQFFGPGTRLTVL.

This clonotype was seen more than once but under ten times. The gene calls are TRBV9 and TRBJ1-2; a weak D match, TRBD1 (6 bases). The CDR3 loop spans 15 amino acids. Trimming shortened V by 4 bases and J by 7 bases, and 20 bases separated the two germline ends. Germline V lookup: CDR1 SGDLS, CDR2 YYNGEE. The CDR3 DNA follows: TGTGCCAGCAGCCCCTCCGGGACGGACAGACTTGGCTACACCTTC. It is translated as CASSPSGTDRLGYTF. Looking up the rest from reference TRBV9 and TRBJ1-2 gives the full variable domain: DSGVTQTPKHLITATGQRVTLRCSPRSGDLSVYWYQQSLDQGLQFLIQYYNGEERAKGNILERFSAQQFPDLHSELNLSSLELGDSALYFCASSPSGTDRLGYTFGSGTRLTVV.

The chain combines TRBV20-1 with TRBJ1-5, with 7 bases identical to TRBD1. The J segment lost 1 base and the V segment lost 5 bases, leaving 2 bases of the junction unmatched. CDR3 size: 13 residues. CDR1 is DFQATT, CDR2 SNEGSKA, per germline (reference sequence). CDR3 protein: CSAQQGSNQPQHF. CDR3 coding DNA: TGCAGTGCTCAACAGGGGAGCAATCAGCCCCAGCATTTT.

The chain has TRBV9 and TRBJ2-3; D unclear. The V and J ends lost 6 bases and 3 bases respectively, with 17 bases between them. The CDR3 extends over 15 amino acids. Germline V gene lookup returns CDR1 SGDLS and CDR2 YYNGEE. The CDR3 nucleotides read TGTGCCAGCAACTCAGGCAGCCTAATGACAGATACGCAGTATTTT. Encoded protein: CASNSGSLMTDTQYF.

This clonotype was counted many times. V is TRBV6-1 and J is TRBJ2-7; D is ambiguous. Between the trimmed V and J ends, which lost 6 bases and 3 bases, there was a span of 6 bases. CDR3 length: 11 amino acids. Per the germline V gene, CDR1 is MNHNS and CDR2 is SASEGT. CDR3 amino acids: CASSNSYEQYF. The DNA for the CDR3 is TGTGCCAGCAGCAATAGCTACGAGCAGTACTTC.

This clonotype was seen a few times. V and J are TRBV12-5 and TRBJ1-5; D is uncertain. There are 13 residues in the CDR3. Between the trimmed V and J ends, which lost 3 bases and 6 bases, there was a span of 9 bases. The germline CDR1 and CDR2 sequences are LGHNT and FRNRAP. In DNA form, the CDR3 reads TGTGCTAGTGGTTTTGGGGAAGGTCAGCCCCAGCATTTT. It is translated as CASGFGEGQPQHF.

This clonotype was seen many times. The chain joins TRBV7-3 to TRBJ2-1; no definite D call. The CDR3 contains 14 residues. Germline V gives CDR1 SGHTA, CDR2 FQGTGA. Trimming stripped 0 bases from V and 8 bases from J, with 11 bases between. The CDR3 nucleotides read TGTGCCAGCAGCTTAACAGGGTATTCGGATGAGCAGTTCTTC. Translating it yields CASSLTGYSDEQFF.

This clonotype was observed a handful of times. The chain joins TRBV7-2 to TRBJ1-1; possible D gene TRBD1, 6 bases. Between the trimmed V and J ends, which lost 6 bases and 1 base, there was a span of 9 bases. The CDR3 consists of 13 residues. The germline CDR1 and CDR2 sequences are SGHTA and FQGNSA. DNA for the CDR3: TGTGCCAGCAGGTCGGGACAGAACACTGAAGCTTTCTTT. Translated, it gives CASRSGQNTEAFF.

There are a few counts of this clonotype. The V gene is TRBV10-3, the J gene TRBJ1-2; 7 nucleotides align to TRBD1. There are 14 residues in the CDR3. V was clipped by 10 bases and J by 1 base; unmatched bases: 9. The V gene's germline CDR1 is ENHRY and CDR2 SYGVKD. The chain's CDR3 is CATAGTDRNYGYTF. The CDR3 DNA sequence: TGTGCCACCGCAGGGACAGATCGTAACTATGGCTACACCTTC.

At least ten counts were recorded for this clonotype. This rearrangement joins TRBV18 to TRBJ2-1; D not resolved. CDR1 and CDR2 from the germline V gene are KGHSH and LQKENI. CDR3 size: 14 residues. V lost 0 bases and J 6 bases, leaving 9 bases between the germline ends. CDR3 sequence: CASSPPSTINEQFF. CDR3 nucleotide sequence: TGTGCCAGCTCACCACCATCAACCATCAATGAGCAGTTCTTC. The whole variable domain, remainder taken from reference TRBV18 and TRBJ2-1, is NAGVMQNPRHLVRRRGQEARLRCSPMKGHSHVYWYRQLPEEGLKFMVYLQKENIIDESGMPKERFSAEFPKEGPSILRIQQVVRGDSAAYFCASSPPSTINEQFFGPGTRLTVL.

This clonotype was seen ten or more times. The chain has TRBV2 and TRBJ1-4, with D possibly being TRBD1 (5 bases). Germline values: CDR1 SNHLY, CDR2 FYNNEI. The CDR3 spans 15 residues. Trimming shortened V by 2 bases and J by 4 bases, and 11 bases separated the two germline ends. The CDR3 spells CASSEYGASNEKLFF. In DNA, the CDR3 is TGTGCCAGCAGTGAATATGGGGCTAGTAATGAAAAACTGTTTTTT.

This clonotype was observed many times. This chain uses TRBV11-1 with TRBJ2-5, with a weak D call TRBD1 (6 bases). Germline-derived CDR1 and CDR2 are SGHAT and FQDESV (reference sequence). Between the trimmed V and J ends, which lost 5 bases and 2 bases, there was a span of 12 bases. The CDR3 runs 14 residues. CDR3 residues: CASSNTGPQETQYF. The CDR3 DNA reads TGTGCCAGCAGCAACACAGGGCCTCAAGAGACCCAGTACTTC. The complete variable domain, with remaining parts taken from reference TRBV11-1 and TRBJ2-5, reads EAEVAQSPRYKITEKSQAVAFWCDPISGHATLYWYRQILGQGPELLVQFQDESVVDDSQLPKDRFSAERLKGVDSTLKIQPAELGDSAMYLCASSNTGPQETQYFGPGTRLLVL.

Ten or more counts support this clonotype. Written as DNA, the CDR3 is TGTGCCAGCAGCTTGGCCAACGGGGGAGGCTACACCTTC. Its translation: CASSLANGGGYTF. This rearrangement joins TRBV7-8 to TRBJ1-2, with a tentative D call TRBD1 (5 bases). Germline loops: CDR1 SGHVS, CDR2 FQNEAQ. This CDR3 region has 13 residues. Trimming stripped 3 bases from V and 8 bases from J, with 13 bases between.